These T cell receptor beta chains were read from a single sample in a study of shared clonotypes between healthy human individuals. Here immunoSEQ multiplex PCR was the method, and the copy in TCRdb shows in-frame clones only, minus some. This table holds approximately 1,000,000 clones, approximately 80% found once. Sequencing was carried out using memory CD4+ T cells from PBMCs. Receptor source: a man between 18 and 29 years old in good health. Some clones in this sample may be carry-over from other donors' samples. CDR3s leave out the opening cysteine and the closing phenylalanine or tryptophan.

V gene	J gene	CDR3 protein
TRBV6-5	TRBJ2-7	ASSRDISISYEQY
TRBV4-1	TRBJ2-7	ASSQEGSRVAEQY
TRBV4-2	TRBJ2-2	ASSQGGGLANTGELF
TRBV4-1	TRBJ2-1	ASSPPSGLAGGLENEQF
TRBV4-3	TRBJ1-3	ASSQGPGQGLGNTIY
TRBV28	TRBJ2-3	ASRGGGLETDTQY
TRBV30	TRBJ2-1	AWSVPRTGAYNEQF
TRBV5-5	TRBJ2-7	ASSLDRRLEQY
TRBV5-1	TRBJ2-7	ASSQKTSGTYGEQY
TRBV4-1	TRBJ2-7	ASSPTHGTYEQY
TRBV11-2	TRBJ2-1	ASSLARENEQF
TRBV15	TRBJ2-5	ATSPGTAQETQY
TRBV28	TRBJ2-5	ASSFRKTGLAGGETQY
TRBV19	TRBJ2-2	ASENRGNTGELF
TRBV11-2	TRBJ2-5	ASSITGRVETQY
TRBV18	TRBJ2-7	ASSQSRDREQH
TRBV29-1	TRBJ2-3	SVEDLRDPTDTQY
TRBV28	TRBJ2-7	ASSLLSGGILYEQY
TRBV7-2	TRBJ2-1	ASSLRGTSGSGEQF
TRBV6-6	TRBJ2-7	AHGTGMSYEQY
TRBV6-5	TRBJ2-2	ASSRRRGGTGELF
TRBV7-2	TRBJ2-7	ASSLGLAGSYEQY
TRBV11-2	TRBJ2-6	ASSLGSSSGANVLT
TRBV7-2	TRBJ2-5	ASSLRNARAETQY
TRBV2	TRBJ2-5	ASRNRDRLRETQY
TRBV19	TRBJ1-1	ASSIGGRGNTEAF
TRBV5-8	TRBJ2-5	ASSLGDNQETQY
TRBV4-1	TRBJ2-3	ASSQSPGAGLGDTQY
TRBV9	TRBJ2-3	ASSPLAGRLSDTQY